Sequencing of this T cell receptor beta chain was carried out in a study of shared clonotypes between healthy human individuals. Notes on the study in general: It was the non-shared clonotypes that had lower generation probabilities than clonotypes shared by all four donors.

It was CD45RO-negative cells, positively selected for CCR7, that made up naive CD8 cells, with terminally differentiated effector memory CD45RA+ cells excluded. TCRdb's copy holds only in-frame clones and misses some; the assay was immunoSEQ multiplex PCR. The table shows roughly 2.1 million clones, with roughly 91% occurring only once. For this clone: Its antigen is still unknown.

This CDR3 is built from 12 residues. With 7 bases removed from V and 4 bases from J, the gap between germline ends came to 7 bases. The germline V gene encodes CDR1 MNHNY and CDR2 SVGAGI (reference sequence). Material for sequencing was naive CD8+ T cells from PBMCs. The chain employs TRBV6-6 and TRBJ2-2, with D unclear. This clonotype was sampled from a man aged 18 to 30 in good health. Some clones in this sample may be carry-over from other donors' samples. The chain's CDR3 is CASTVSTGELFF. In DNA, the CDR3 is TGTGCCAGCACAGTCTCCACCGGGGAGCTGTTTTTT.